This TCR beta chain emerged from a study of CD8+CD57+ T cells in acquired aplastic anemia. This clonotype turned up a few times. The patients chosen for sequencing had shown expansion of CD8+CD57+ cells (detected by flow cytometry). The TCR beta profiling, which covered VDJ combination and CDR3 sequence, was carried out using genomic DNA as the template. TCRdb itself ran the reads through MiXCR, one entry per CDR3 protein. The data show 110,000 or so distinct CDR3 sequences, approximately 50% seen once. CDR3 length: 14 amino acids. The V end was cut by 5 bases, the J end by 4 bases, with 14 bases between.

Sequenced material: sorted CD4+, CD8+, or CD8+CD57+ T cells (not recorded which) from PBMCs. This TCR came from a human donor with aplastic anemia. The rearrangement joins TRBV12-3 or TRBV12-4 to TRBJ1-1, with D possibly being TRBD1 (5 bases). This CDR3 is CASSVGRTATEAFF. DNA for the CDR3: TGTGCCAGCAGTGTGGGACGGACGGCCACTGAAGCTTTCTTT.